A single sample is the source of the 19 T cell receptor beta chains below, sequenced in a study of OX40 agonist ivuxolimab in advanced cancers. The repertoire was sequenced with immunoSEQ multiplex PCR; TCRdb's copy has only in-frame clones and lacks some. The sample contains about 49,000 clones, about 85% of which appear only once. This sample comprised CD4+ or CD8+ T cells sorted from blood, obtained in a trial of the OX40 agonist ivuxolimab. These receptors all stem from an adult with an advanced solid tumor such as melanoma, head and neck, liver or kidney cancer.

The rearrangement uses TRBV5-1 and TRBJ1-2; tentatively, D is TRBD1 (5 bases). Germline assignment: CDR1 SGHRS and CDR2 YFSETQ. Trimming removed 3 bases from V and 4 bases from J, with 13 bases in between. The CDR3 runs to 14 residues. In DNA, the CDR3 is TGCGCCAGCAGCTGGAGAGGGGACTTCTATGGCTACACCTTC. Translating it yields CASSWRGDFYGYTF.

This clone was seen just once. Here the CDR3 DNA reads TGTGCCAGCAGCCGAACCCCGATGGCCTACGAGCAGTACTTC. Protein product: CASSRTPMAYEQYF. The chain employs TRBV5-6 and TRBJ2-7, with D hard to call. Per germline, CDR1 SGHDT and CDR2 YYEEEE. There are 14 residues in the CDR3. V was shortened by 4 bases and J by 2 bases, with 13 bases between the two germline ends. The complete variable domain, with remaining parts taken from reference TRBV5-6 and TRBJ2-7, reads DAGVTQSPTHLIKTRGQQVTLRCSPKSGHDTVSWYQQALGQGPQFIFQYYEEEERQRGNFPDRFSGHQFPNYSSELNVNALLLGDSALYLCASSRTPMAYEQYFGPGTRLTVT.

The V call is TRBV30, the J call TRBJ1-1; D is unclear. In germline, CDR1 is GTSNPN, CDR2 SVGIG (reference sequence). The ends were cut back, 5 bases at V and 8 bases at J, with 15 bases in the middle. CDR3 length: 12 residues. In nucleotides, the CDR3 is TGTGCCTGGGGCCCCACCTCCTGGGAAGCTTTCTTT. Its translation is CAWGPTSWEAFF.

The J gene is TRBJ1-2, the V gene TRBV5-1; TRBD1 matches 7 bases. V shed 2 bases, J shed 4 bases, and the junction held 17 bases outside the gene matches. CDR1 and CDR2 (germline): SGHRS, YFSETQ. The CDR3 is made up of 18 amino acids. The CDR3 sequence: CASSFYWDDTGAFYGYTF. The CDR3 DNA reads as TGCGCCAGCAGCTTTTATTGGGATGATACAGGGGCTTTCTATGGCTACACCTTC.

This clone occurred a few times. J is TRBJ2-1 and V is TRBV9; 14 nucleotides align to TRBD2. Per the germline V gene, CDR1 is SGDLS and CDR2 is YYNGEE. The CDR3 sequence is 17 residues long. V was clipped by 3 bases and J by 9 bases; unmatched bases: 11. The DNA for the CDR3 is TGTGCCAGCAGCGGCGGATTAGGGGGACTAGCGGGAGTTGAGCAGTTCTTC. Residues: CASSGGLGGLAGVEQFF. Full variable domain (rest looked up from reference TRBV9 and TRBJ2-1): DSGVTQTPKHLITATGQRVTLRCSPRSGDLSVYWYQQSLDQGLQFLIQYYNGEERAKGNILERFSAQQFPDLHSELNLSSLELGDSALYFCASSGGLGGLAGVEQFFGPGTRLTVL.

The rearrangement joins TRBV10-2 to TRBJ2-7; tentative D call: TRBD1 (6 bases). Trimming stripped 3 bases from V and 1 base from J, with 13 bases between. CDR3 length: 15 amino acids. Germline V gives CDR1 WSHSY, CDR2 SAAADI. CDR3 sequence: CASSDWGQNSYEQYF. For the CDR3, the DNA is TGCGCCAGCAGTGATTGGGGACAAAATTCCTACGAGCAGTACTTC.

The chain carries TRBV7-2 and TRBJ1-2; 9 bases map to TRBD1. V lost 4 bases and J lost 4; bases outside the gene matches: 4. CDR1 and CDR2 from the germline V gene are SGHTA and FQGNSA. The CDR3 length is 14 residues. This chain's CDR3 is CASSSSGQGYGYTF. The CDR3 DNA follows: TGTGCCAGCAGCTCCTCGGGACAGGGCTATGGCTACACCTTC.

This sequence joins TRBV9 and TRBJ2-3; no reliable D call. The length of the CDR3 is 12 residues. V lost 3 bases, J lost 6 bases, and 8 bases lay in between. CDR1 is SGDLS, CDR2 YYNGEE, per germline. The CDR3 nucleotides are TGTGCCAGCAGCGCAATGGACGATACGCAGTATTTT. This translates into CASSAMDDTQYF. The full variable domain, in which reference TRBV9 and TRBJ2-3 provide the parts outside the CDR3, is DSGVTQTPKHLITATGQRVTLRCSPRSGDLSVYWYQQSLDQGLQFLIQYYNGEERAKGNILERFSAQQFPDLHSELNLSSLELGDSALYFCASSAMDDTQYFGPGTRLTVL.

The chain has TRBV5-1 and TRBJ2-5; possible D gene TRBD1, 6 bases. The end of the DNA is better explained by TRBJ2-7, so the J call may be wrong. Germline V gene lookup returns CDR1 SGHRS and CDR2 YFSETQ. This CDR3 is built from 14 residues. CDR3 sequence (DNA): TGCGCCAGCAGCTTGGCGGGACATGACTACGAGCAGTACTTC. It codes for CASSLAGHDYEQYF.

The V call is TRBV19, the J call TRBJ1-4; 8 bases agree with TRBD1. V was pared by 9 bases and J by 8 bases, with 11 bases of the junction left unmatched. Germline-derived CDR1 and CDR2 are LNHDA and SQIVND (reference sequence). The CDR3 totals 14 residues. DNA for the CDR3: TGTGCCAGCACGCTCGACAGGGGTAGAGAAAAACTGTTTTTT. This translates into CASTLDRGREKLFF.

This rearrangement joins TRBV7-9 to TRBJ2-5; the match to TRBD1 covers 9 bases. The CDR3 has 15 residues. V shed 5 bases and J 4 bases; nucleotides not matched to a gene: 8. The germline CDR1 and CDR2 sequences are SEHNR and FQNEAQ (reference sequence). CDR3 DNA: TGTGCCAGCAGCCCTCAAATGACAGGGGGAGAGACCCAGTACTTC. This gives the protein CASSPQMTGGETQYF.

The rearrangement joins TRBV28 to TRBJ2-7, with D tentatively TRBD2 (6 bases). Trimming cost V 0 bases and J 6 bases, with 6 bases left between them. CDR1 MDHEN and CDR2 SYDVKM come from the germline V gene. The CDR3 has 12 residues. CDR3 in DNA: TGTGCCAGCAGTTTATGGGGGGGCGAGCAGTACTTC. This sequence encodes CASSLWGGEQYF.

The J gene is TRBJ2-2, the V gene TRBV6-5; tentative D call: TRBD1 (5 bases). V shed 3 bases and J shed 3 bases, with 14 bases lying between them. Per germline, CDR1 MNHEY and CDR2 SVGAGI. The CDR3 runs 16 residues. CDR3 DNA sequence: TGTGCCAGCAGTTATCTTGTCTTAGGGGACACCGGGGAGCTGTTTTTT. Protein: CASSYLVLGDTGELFF.

DNA of the CDR3: TGTGCCAGCAGCGAGATTGCGGGGACAGACAATCAGCCCCAGCATTTT. It codes for CASSEIAGTDNQPQHF. The chain uses TRBV7-2 and TRBJ1-5; 7 bases are a match to TRBD1. This CDR3 region has 16 residues. CDR1 and CDR2 from the germline V gene are SGHTA and FQGNSA. The junction had 10 bases not matched to a gene; V was cut back by 5 bases and J by 3 bases.

The chain combines TRBV10-3 with TRBJ2-5, with D possibly being TRBD1 or TRBD2 (6 bases each). The CDR3 consists of 14 residues. Germline-derived CDR1 and CDR2 are ENHRY and SYGVKD. Trimming cost V 4 bases and J 4 bases, with 13 bases left between them. CDR3 sequence reads: CAISVGGGGETQYF. The CDR3 nucleotides are TGTGCCATCAGTGTCGGAGGAGGGGGAGAGACCCAGTACTTC.

V gene TRBV4-1 combines with J gene TRBJ2-7; D remains unclear. Trimming shortened V by 2 bases and J by 1 base, and 6 bases separated the two germline ends. Germline CDR1 is MGHRA and CDR2 is YSYEKL. The CDR3 is 13 residues long. The CDR3 DNA reads TGCGCCAGCAGCCAACGACTGTCCTACGAGCAGTACTTC. Protein sequence: CASSQRLSYEQYF.

The chain has TRBV7-2 and TRBJ2-5, with 10 nucleotides matching TRBD2. J lost 2 bases, V lost 5 bases, and 8 bases had no gene match. The CDR3 totals 16 residues. The germline V gene encodes CDR1 SGHTA and CDR2 FQGNSA. The CDR3 region has the DNA TGTGCCAGCAGCACTATTTCGACTAGCGGGCAAGAGACCCAGTACTTC. Translated, it gives CASSTISTSGQETQYF.

This clone has just a few counts. Other DNA variants within this sample encode the same CDR3. V gene TRBV6-1 combines with J gene TRBJ1-4, with TRBD1 matching over 7 bases. The CDR3 contains 15 residues. The germline V gene encodes CDR1 MNHNS and CDR2 SASEGT. V lost 4 bases and J lost 1; bases outside the gene matches: 3. CDR3 coding DNA: TGTGCCAGCAGTGTCCAGGGGGTAACTAATGAAAAACTGTTTTTT. Translated: CASSVQGVTNEKLFF.

The chain couples TRBV9 to TRBJ1-1; D is undetermined. The V end lost 0 bases, the J end lost 1 base, and 10 bases lay between the germline ends. The CDR3 extends over 15 amino acids. Germline V gene lookup returns CDR1 SGDLS and CDR2 YYNGEE. As DNA, the CDR3 is TGTGCCAGCAGCGTAGGGAGGGTCCCGAACACTGAAGCTTTCTTT. As protein: CASSVGRVPNTEAFF.